This record looks at one T cell receptor (beta chain) sequence and its context. The antigen is undetermined. An end of the junction does not agree with germline; a read error may underlie this. The sample contains more than one DNA sequence encoding this CDR3. These data originate in a study of cytomegalovirus exposure and HLA in healthy donors. General study findings and limits: Using the classifier, cytomegalovirus status was reportedly diagnosed with high specificity and sensitivity. One variant, a missense change in DCLRE1C, was linked in a later analysis to TCR beta V- and J-gene trimming. Upon later analysis, HLA-associated TCR beta chains proved more clonally expanded than other, equally common chains. TRBV6-2, TRBV6-3 and some other V segments were excluded as indistinguishable.

The V gene's germline CDR1 is MGHDK and CDR2 SYGVNS. CDR3 size: 12 residues. Amplification used 60 Vbeta primers and 13 Jbeta primers. Measured with immunoSEQ multiplex PCR; TCRdb has only the in-frame clones, and not every one. In total, the table holds about 120,000 clones. The clonotype originates from a man aged 18 to 29 in good health and CMV-seronegative. This sequence joins TRBV25-1 and TRBJ2-7; no reliable D call. The sequenced material came from PBMCs. CDR3 amino acids: CASRTEAYEQYF. The CDR3 DNA follows: TGCGCCAGCAGAACAGAAGCCTACGAGCAGTACTTC.